Reported below is one T cell receptor (beta chain). It was CD45RO-negative cells, positively selected for CCR7, that made up naive CD8 cells, with terminally differentiated effector memory CD45RA+ cells excluded. The length of the CDR3 is 15 residues. Trimming took off 1 base at V and 1 base at J, with 10 bases between the two ends. CDR1 MGHRA and CDR2 YSYEKL come from the germline V gene. This sample is part of a study of shared clonotypes between healthy human individuals. Assay: immunoSEQ multiplex PCR; the TCRdb copy retains only in-frame clones and omits some. Here the sample spans more than 2 million clones, roughly 94% being singletons.

Sample: naive CD8+ T cells sorted from blood. The chain employs TRBV4-1 and TRBJ2-5; possible D gene TRBD2, 5 bases. The sequence derives from a man younger than 35 in good health. The CDR3 sequence: CASSQGARVQETQYF. DNA of the CDR3: TGCGCCAGCAGCCAAGGAGCGAGGGTCCAAGAGACCCAGTACTTC.